This T cell receptor (beta chain) was identified during a study of blood T cell repertoires in COVID-19. Study background: The samples span acute and convalescent COVID-19 from the United States, Italy and Spain. Sources were T cells, B-cell-depleted T cells, or PBMCs; the material itself was cDNA or gDNA.

The data were produced by immunoSEQ multiplex PCR, yet TCRdb's version contains in-frame clones alone and is incomplete. The sample lists approximately 70,000 clones; approximately 90% were seen once. The CDR3 sequence is 14 residues long. Germline V gene data show CDR1 as SGHDT and CDR2 as YYEEEE. With 0 bases removed from V and 3 bases from J, the gap between germline ends came to 10 bases. Sequences were obtained from peripheral blood. The chain couples TRBV5-6 to TRBJ2-7; no clear D gene. This sequence was found in a woman aged 45-65 years with COVID-19, enrolled during active disease. CDR3 sequence reads: CASSLDNSYYEQYF. As DNA, the CDR3 is TGTGCCAGCAGCTTGGATAACAGTTACTACGAGCAGTACTTC.